This T cell receptor (beta chain) was obtained from a study of sequential checkpoint blockade in melanoma. Germline CDR1 is MNHEY and CDR2 is SVGAGI. This CDR3 contains 14 residues. Between the trimmed V and J ends, which lost 6 bases and 4 bases, there was a span of 15 bases. Indicated treatment: randomized to nivolumab then ipilimumab (arm A) or the reverse (arm B). Some clones are missing from TCRdb's copy, which holds only in-frame ones; the method was immunoSEQ multiplex PCR. Here the sample spans 10,000 or so clones, roughly 80% being singletons. This sequence was found in a human donor with melanoma. This chain links TRBV6-5 with TRBJ1-2, with D maybe TRBD1 (6 bases). The sample was CD8+ T cells sorted from blood (inferred from file names), taken from a patient given nivolumab and ipilimumab in sequence. The CDR3 sequence: CASRQQGLGYGYTF. The CDR3 DNA follows: TGTGCCAGCAGACAACAGGGTTTAGGCTATGGCTACACCTTC.